This T cell receptor beta chain was obtained from a study of T cell repertoires in cytomegalovirus infection. TCRdb passed the reads through MiXCR, listing each CDR3 protein once. Here the sample spans some 270,000 distinct CDR3 sequences, about 20% being singletons. On this clonotype itself: Its matching antigen is unknown.

CDR3 length: 12 residues. Trimming removed 6 bases at V and 3 bases at J, with 8 bases between. This TCR was recovered from a human donor in good health (CMV status not recorded). Some clones in this sample may be carry-over from other donors' samples. This sequence joins TRBV12-3 or TRBV12-4 and TRBJ2-5, with D unresolved. The input for sequencing was cultured PBMCs, taken from culture after CMV antigen stimulation. The CDR3 region has the DNA TGTGCCAGCAGAATCTTTGAAGAGACCCAGTACTTC. As protein: CASRIFEETQYF.